These 16 T cell receptor beta chains were all obtained from the same sample, sequenced in a study of T cell repertoires in cytomegalovirus infection. These receptors' antigens are unknown. TCRdb itself ran the reads through MiXCR, one entry per CDR3 protein. The table lists 7,600 or so distinct CDR3 sequences, less than 65% of them singletons. Sequences were obtained from PBMCs, sequenced either directly or after in vitro stimulation (not recorded which). These TCRs come from a human donor in good health (CMV status not recorded). Some clones in this sample may be carry-over from other donors' samples.

With regard to this clonotype: Germline is not matched at one junction end, which may reflect a read error. The chain is built from TRBV5-1 and TRBJ2-1; a weak D match, TRBD2 (6 bases). The CDR3 is 15 amino acids. Germline V gene lookup returns CDR1 SGHRS and CDR2 YFSETQ. The CDR3, as DNA: TGCGCCAGCAGCTTGTTCTCGCCAGCGGGCAACGAGCAGTTCTTT. Protein product: CASSLFSPAGNEQFF.

The chain links TRBV28 to TRBJ2-1; the match to TRBD1 covers 10 bases. CDR3 length: 16 residues. Per the germline V gene, CDR1 is MDHEN and CDR2 is SYDVKM. With V trimmed by 8 bases and J by 4 bases, 11 bases remained unmatched. CDR3 residues: CASGTGAVKGYNEQFF. The CDR3 DNA reads as TGTGCCAGCGGGACAGGGGCCGTAAAAGGGTACAATGAGCAGTTCTTC.

The chain joins TRBV7-2 to TRBJ2-1, with D maybe TRBD2 (6 bases). This CDR3 region has 15 residues. Trimming cost V 7 bases and J 1 base, with 14 bases left between them. The V gene's germline CDR1 is SGHTA and CDR2 FQGNSA. CDR3: CASTLEGGSYNEQFF. CDR3 DNA sequence: TGTGCCAGCACCTTGGAGGGCGGGTCCTACAATGAGCAGTTCTTC.

A few counts support this clonotype. The genes are TRBV7-2 and TRBJ1-2, with D possibly TRBD1 on 6 matching bases. The V and J ends lost 1 base and 9 bases respectively, with 30 bases between them. This CDR3 contains 19 residues. Germline CDR1 reads SGHTA; CDR2 reads FQGNSA. The CDR3 DNA is TGTGCCAGCAGCTTAGGGGACGTCACTCCTACAGGGTTGTGTCGTTGCTACACCTTC. This gives the protein CASSLGDVTPTGLCRCYTF.

This clonotype occurred a few times. The gene calls are TRBV12-3 or TRBV12-4 and TRBJ1-1; TRBD1 is a possible D gene (5 bases). The CDR3 consists of 16 residues. The CDR3, as DNA: TGTTCAAGCAGCCTCAGGGTTTCCAAACAGTGCACTGAAGCTTTCTTT. Translated: CSSSLRVSKQCTEAFF.

This clonotype was picked up many times. The chain joins TRBV7-8 to TRBJ2-5; the match to TRBD2 covers 7 bases. Germline V gene data show CDR1 as SGHVS and CDR2 as FQNEAQ. After removal of 7 bases from V and 4 bases from J, the junction contained 18 bases not matched to a gene. CDR3 length: 17 amino acids. Here the CDR3 DNA reads TGTGCCAGCACTTCTTTTGGCGGGAGAGTCGGGGGAGAGACCCAGTACTTC. Its protein product is CASTSFGGRVGGETQYF.

In its sample, this clonotype is medium-sized (0.01 to 0.1%). The chain employs TRBV27 and TRBJ2-3; D tentatively fits TRBD1 or TRBD2 (5 bases each). The CDR3 loop spans 13 amino acids. Germline assignment: CDR1 MNHEY and CDR2 SMNVEV (reference sequence). V lost 4 bases, J lost 6 bases, and 11 bases lay in between. CDR3 protein: CASSSGPGDTQYF. CDR3 bases: TGTGCCAGCAGTTCGGGGCCCGGGGATACGCAGTATTTT.

This clonotype was counted many times. This CDR3 is CASRPGTGSPGELFF. Here the CDR3 DNA reads TGCGCCAGCAGGCCCGGGACAGGGTCCCCCGGGGAGCTGTTTTTT. The rearrangement uses TRBV5-1 and TRBJ2-2; 9 bases align to TRBD1. J gave up 6 bases and V 5 bases, and 8 bases lay outside the gene matches. In germline, CDR1 is SGHRS, CDR2 YFSETQ. The CDR3 covers 15 residues.

This clonotype has more than one count but fewer than ten. This chain joins TRBV15 and TRBJ2-1; 10 bases map to TRBD2. Trimming cost V 1 base and J 7 bases; bases outside gene matches: 10. The CDR3 runs to 17 residues. CDR1 is LNHNV and CDR2 is YYDKDF in the germline V gene (reference sequence). The CDR3 spells CATSRVSGTSGANEQFF. DNA for the CDR3: TGTGCCACCAGCAGAGTGTCGGGTACTAGCGGGGCAAATGAGCAGTTCTTC.

The CDR3 here is CASSLGAVTPTGLVNVYTF. CDR3 DNA sequence: TGTGCCAGCAGCTTAGGGGCCGTCACTCCGACAGGGTTGGTTAATGTTTACACCTTC. This chain links TRBV7-2 with TRBJ1-2; TRBD1 matches at 7 bases. CDR3 length: 19 residues. V lost 1 base, J lost 11 bases, and 25 bases stayed unmatched. Germline V gene lookup returns CDR1 SGHTA and CDR2 FQGNSA.

This clonotype was counted only a few times. The rearrangement links TRBV4-2 to TRBJ2-7; D unresolved. V was cut by 11 bases and J by 5 bases, with 25 bases left in between. The CDR3 spans 15 residues. Germline loops: CDR1 LGHNA, CDR2 YNFKEQ. The CDR3 sequence is CAASPTLLSSHEQYF. CDR3 nucleotides: TGTGCCGCGTCACCAACCCTCCTCTCATCCCACGAGCAGTACTTC.

Notes on this clonotype: A read error is likely, as this CDR3 ends without the conserved phenylalanine or tryptophan. Because the CDR3's place on the DNA is in doubt, the DNA is left out and the CDR3 is given as listed by TCRdb. V usage is TRBV9 and J usage is TRBJ2-1; the DNA was not compared with TRBD1, the D call given in the table. The CDR3 contains 15 residues when both ends are counted. CDR1 is SGDLS and CDR2 is YYNGEE in the germline V gene. CDR3: CASSPTGTLMNEPFL.

This clonotype has only one observation. This chain links TRBV5-6 with TRBJ2-7; tentatively, D is TRBD1 or TRBD2 (5 bases each). Germline V gene data show CDR1 as SGHDT and CDR2 as YYEEEE. Trimming cost V 3 bases and J 2 bases, with 9 bases left between them. The CDR3 length is 13 residues. The CDR3 is CASSSGTPYEQYF. CDR3 coding DNA: TGTGCCAGCAGCTCCGGGACGCCCTACGAGCAGTACTTC.

The rearrangement joins TRBV6-5 to TRBJ2-7; D is uncertain. CDR1 MNHEY and CDR2 SVGAGI come from the germline V gene. V shed 1 base and J shed 5 bases, with 3 bases lying between them. CDR3 length: 11 amino acids. CDR3 region: CASSYFDEQYF. The CDR3 DNA reads TGTGCCAGCAGTTACTTCGACGAGCAGTACTTC.

The rearrangement links TRBV19 to TRBJ1-5; 7 nucleotides line up with TRBD1. With V trimmed by 8 bases and J by 3 bases, 4 bases remained unmatched. The CDR3 extends over 13 amino acids. CDR1 is LNHDA, CDR2 SQIVND, per germline (reference sequence). The DNA for the CDR3 is TGTGCCAGTCAGGACAGGATCAATCAGCCCCAGCATTTT. This codes for CASQDRINQPQHF.

The CDR3 region is CASSWRGRQGPGGTDTQYF. In DNA, the CDR3 is TGCGCCAGCAGCTGGAGGGGCCGACAGGGGCCGGGGGGCACAGATACGCAGTATTTT. This rearrangement joins TRBV5-1 to TRBJ2-3; the match to TRBD1 covers 8 bases. J gave up 1 base and V 3 bases, and 16 bases lay outside the gene matches. Per germline, CDR1 SGHRS and CDR2 YFSETQ. CDR3 size: 19 residues.